This T cell receptor beta chain was found in a study of T cell clones after liver transplantation. Overall study context: Third-party-reactive TCRbeta sequences from pre-transplant mixed lymphocyte reactions served as antigen-independent comparators. At least one year of complete immunosuppression withdrawal without enzymes over twice normal defined tolerance.

Repertoires were generated with immunoSEQ multiplex PCR, while TCRdb's copy carries only in-frame clones and drops some. In the table there are 45,000 or so clones, about 82% of which are singletons. Unstimulated PBMCs were sorted into CD3+CD4+ and CD3+CD8+ populations. This TCR was sampled from a human patient who received a liver transplant. Some T cells may be transferred from the graft donor. This sample comprised CD4+ T cells from blood, obtained 24 months after liver transplant.

The CDR3 is CASSMTGANYGYTF. The CDR3 DNA reads TGTGCCAGTAGTATGACAGGGGCGAACTATGGCTACACCTTC. The V call is TRBV19, the J call TRBJ1-2, with TRBD1 identical over 8 bases. The CDR3 runs to 14 residues. The germline gives CDR1 LNHDA, CDR2 SQIVND (reference sequence). V shed 3 bases and J 2 bases; nucleotides not matched to a gene: 2.